The subject of this entry is one TCR beta chain. The antigen remains undetermined. TCRdb re-called the 5' RACE reads with MiXCR, one entry per CDR3 protein. The table lists about 190,000 distinct CDR3 sequences, 15% to 20% of them singletons. Germline V gene sequence: CDR1 SGHDN, CDR2 FVKESK. V trimming: 6 bases; J trimming: 4 bases; junction bases outside the gene matches: 8. This CDR3 is built from 15 residues. The entry originates in a study of identical twins. Findings and limits, study-wide: Fewer insertions were carried by abundant cord blood beta clonotypes, but none was seen in memory repertoires.

These data also featured in a second study, about T cells expressing NK-cell markers. Per that study: TCR beta repertoires came from sorted CD3+CD56+NKG2C+, CD3+CD56+NKG2C- and CD3+CD56-NKG2C+ T cells. Sequenced donors, eight in total, included seven who were HCMV-seropositive and one who was seronegative.

The receptor was derived from a woman aged 18-30 years in good health. The source material was CD8+ T cells sorted from blood. The chain couples TRBV14 to TRBJ2-1; 8 bases align to TRBD2. CDR3 in amino acids: CASSPTSGLYNEQFF. The DNA of the CDR3 is TGTGCCAGCAGTCCTACTAGCGGACTGTACAATGAGCAGTTCTTC. Drawing the rest from reference TRBV14 and TRBJ2-1, the complete variable domain is EAGVTQFPSHSVIEKGQTVTLRCDPISGHDNLYWYRRVMGKEIKFLLHFVKESKQDESGMPNNRFLAERTGGTYSTLKVQPAELEDSGVYFCASSPTSGLYNEQFFGPGTRLTVL.